This is a list of T cell receptor beta chains from one sample in a study of OX40 agonist ivuxolimab in advanced cancers. Only in-frame clones appear in the TCRdb table, and some are missing; sequencing was by immunoSEQ multiplex PCR. Of around 81,000 clones in the sample, 70% to 90% were seen once. Source: CD4+ or CD8+ T cells sorted from blood, taken in a trial of the OX40 agonist ivuxolimab. These TCRs come from an adult with an advanced solid tumor such as melanoma, head and neck, liver or kidney cancer. CDR3s include the opening cysteine and the closing phenylalanine or tryptophan. The order of the fields is V gene, clone size, J gene, CDR3 length, D gene, CDR3 DNA, CDR3 protein. A D gene is named only where the DNA matches it firmly. Expanded clones are given a class, and other clones once, few, many or no size at all.

TRBV6-6	-	TRBJ2-3	15	TRBD2	TGTGCCAGCAGTTACACTAGCGGGAGCACAGATACGCAGTATTTT	CASSYTSGSTDTQYF
TRBV28	-	TRBJ1-1	15	TRBD1	TGTGCCAGCAGTACACCGACAGGGGGTAGGACTGAAGCTTTCTTT	CASSTPTGGRTEAFF
TRBV7-2	-	TRBJ2-7	14	-	TGTGCCAGCAGCTTGAGCCCCGGGGGCCGAGAGCAGTACTTC	CASSLSPGGREQYF
TRBV13	-	TRBJ1-5	16	TRBD1	TGTGCCAGCAGCTTAGCCCGGACAGGGGGCAATCAGCCCCAGCATTTT	CASSLARTGGNQPQHF
TRBV5-1	-	TRBJ1-1	14	TRBD1	TGCGCCAGCAGCTTCACAGGGGAGAACACTGAAGCTTTCTTT	CASSFTGENTEAFF
TRBV13	once	TRBJ2-1	15	TRBD2	TGTGCCAGCAGCTCCAGGACTAGACTGGGGAATGAGCAGTTCTTC	CASSSRTRLGNEQFF
TRBV6-5	-	TRBJ2-7	13	-	TGTGCCAGCAGAAACACAGAAGCTACGAAGCAGTACTTC	CASRNTEATKQYF
TRBV13	once	TRBJ2-7	15	-	TGTGCCAGCAGCTTAAAAACAGGGTCGGGGTACGAGCAGTACTTC	CASSLKTGSGYEQYF
TRBV27	-	TRBJ2-5	10	-	TGTGCCAGCAGTCCCCTGGCCCAGTACTTC	CASSPLAQYF
TRBV4-2	-	TRBJ1-5	14	TRBD1	TGTGCCAGCAGCCAGAAGGGGGCACGACAGCCCCAGCATTTT	CASSQKGARQPQHF
TRBV19	-	TRBJ2-3	18	TRBD1	TGTGCCAGTAGTACCCTCACTTCCGGGACAGGGGGTTTAAATACGCAGTATTTT	CASSTLTSGTGGLNTQYF
TRBV19	-	TRBJ2-6	15	-	TGTGCCAGTAGTATTGGAGGTGCTGGGGCCAACGTCCTGACTTTC	CASSIGGAGANVLTF
TRBV28	-	TRBJ2-7	13	-	TGTGCCAGCACAGGGGGGGCCTCCTACGAGCAGTACTTC	CASTGGASYEQYF
TRBV2	-	TRBJ2-7	14	TRBD2	TGTGCCAGCCGAGGGGGGACTAGGACCTACGAGCAGTACTTC	CASRGGTRTYEQYF
TRBV5-1	-	TRBJ1-5	14	-	TGCGCCAGCAGCTTGGGGGAGGGATTTCAGCCCCAGCATTTT	CASSLGEGFQPQHF
TRBV28	-	TRBJ1-5	15	TRBD1	TGTGCCAGCAGTTTTAGAGACAGGGCGGTTCAGCCCCAGCATTTT	CASSFRDRAVQPQHF
TRBV6-1	-	TRBJ2-2	16	TRBD2	TGTGCCAGCAGTGAACCACTAGCGGGTTTGACCGGGGAGCTGTTTTTT	CASSEPLAGLTGELFF
TRBV6-1	-	TRBJ2-1	15	-	TGTGCCAGCAGTCCCCCGGGGGTTCCCTACAATGAGCAGTTCTTC	CASSPPGVPYNEQFF
TRBV2	-	TRBJ2-7	12	TRBD2	TGTGCCAGCATCATCTACGGGGGGGAGCAGTACTTC	CASIIYGGEQYF
TRBV7-2	-	TRBJ2-7	15	TRBD2	TGTGCCAGCAGCCTACATAGCGGGAGCAAGGGCGAGCAGTACTTC	CASSLHSGSKGEQYF
TRBV27	few	TRBJ2-7	19	TRBD2	TGTGCCAGCAGTTTCGGCGGGCTGGGGGCTAGCGGGAGGGCCTACGAGCAGTACTTC	CASSFGGLGASGRAYEQYF
TRBV11-2	-	TRBJ2-7	12	TRBD1	TGTGCCAGCAGCCCCGTCCGGGACAGGGTATACTTC	CASSPVRDRVYF
TRBV6-1	-	TRBJ1-1	12	-	TGTGCCAGCACTCCTCGCGGCACTGAAGCTTTCTTT	CASTPRGTEAFF
TRBV27	-	TRBJ1-4	16	-	TGTGCCAGCAGCCGAGGGACTTCGGGAGTCTTAGGAAAACTGTTTTTT	CASSRGTSGVLGKLFF
TRBV5-1	-	TRBJ2-3	18	TRBD2	TGCGCCAGCAGCTTGGCAGCGGGAGGGCCTGGGGCGGCAGATACGCAGTATTTT	CASSLAAGGPGAADTQYF
TRBV5-1	-	TRBJ1-4	15	-	TGCGCCAGCAGCTTGGCCGGGACCTATAATGAAAAACTGTTTTTT	CASSLAGTYNEKLFF
TRBV25-1	-	TRBJ1-2	15	TRBD1	TGTGCCAGCAGTGAATATCCCGACAGGGGTAGGGGCTACACCTTC	CASSEYPDRGRGYTF
TRBV28	-	TRBJ1-5	15	TRBD1	TGTGCCAGCACCCCGCTGGACAGGGCAGAGCAGCCCCAGCATTTT	CASTPLDRAEQPQHF
TRBV9	-	TRBJ2-5	15	-	TGTGCCAGCAGCGTAGCTTTAACCGAGGGGGAGACCCAGTACTTC	CASSVALTEGETQYF
TRBV27	-	TRBJ1-5	12	-	TGTGCCAGCAGTTTCTCCCTTCAGCCCCAGCATTTT	CASSFSLQPQHF
TRBV18	-	TRBJ2-3	14	TRBD1	TGTGCCAGCCGGGGACAGGGGAGCACAGATACGCAGTATTTT	CASRGQGSTDTQYF
TRBV6-5	-	TRBJ2-5	13	-	TGTGCCAGCAGTTACTCGTGGCAGGGTGTGGGGTACTTC	CASSYSWQGVGYF
TRBV11-2	-	TRBJ1-3	18	-	TGTGCCAGCAGCCGCGCCCTGGGACGCCATTACTCTGGAAACACCATATATTTT	CASSRALGRHYSGNTIYF
TRBV11-1	-	TRBJ2-1	16	-	TGTGCCAGCAGCCTCAGGGTCGCGGGGAACATAGTCGGGCAGTTCTTC	CASSLRVAGNIVGQFF
TRBV5-1	-	TRBJ1-3	17	-	TGCGCCAGCAGCTTGGGGGCCGGACAGAGCTCTGGAAACACCATATATTTT	CASSLGAGQSSGNTIYF
TRBV19	-	TRBJ2-1	13	TRBD2	TGTGCCAGTAGTCGCGGCGGGAGAGGTGAGCAGTTCTTC	CASSRGGRGEQFF
TRBV6-5	-	TRBJ2-6	15	TRBD1	TGTGCCAGCAGTTCCGACAGGGCTGGGGCCAACGTCCTGACTTTC	CASSSDRAGANVLTF
TRBV27	few	TRBJ1-5	15	TRBD1	TGTGCCAGCAGGAGGGGAGGGGGCGGGGGTCAGCCCCAGCATTTT	CASRRGGGGGQPQHF
TRBV5-1	-	TRBJ2-7	13	TRBD1	TGCGCCAGCAGGTGGGACAGGGGTAACGAGCAGTACTTC	CASRWDRGNEQYF